The sequence of this T cell receptor (beta chain) was determined in a study of cytomegalovirus exposure and HLA in healthy donors. The overall study: The same platform as the approximately 670 first-cohort repertoires was used for the 120 validation repertoires, a later analysis reported.

Clones were read by immunoSEQ multiplex PCR, and TCRdb kept only the in-frame ones, dropping some. The table lists around 120,000 clones, around 88% of them singletons. Trimming pared 3 bases from V and 0 bases from J, leaving 11 bases between. This CDR3 spans 16 amino acids. Germline V CDR1 and CDR2: SNHLY, FYNNEI. Whole-study findings and limits: As was reported, the classifier diagnosed cytomegalovirus status with high specificity and sensitivity. The authors enumerated over 150 TCR beta chains as linked to cytomegalovirus. TCR clusters originating in the first cohort tended to co-occur in the 120 validation repertoires, according to a later analysis.

Comments on this clone: Antigen unknown.

The rearrangement uses TRBV2 and TRBJ2-2; a possible D gene is TRBD1 (5 bases). What was sequenced was PBMCs. The receptor was isolated from a man aged 18 to 30 in good health and CMV-seronegative. CDR3 DNA sequence: TGTGCCAGCAGTGACCCGGACAAACCGAACACCGGGGAGCTGTTTTTT. Its translation: CASSDPDKPNTGELFF.